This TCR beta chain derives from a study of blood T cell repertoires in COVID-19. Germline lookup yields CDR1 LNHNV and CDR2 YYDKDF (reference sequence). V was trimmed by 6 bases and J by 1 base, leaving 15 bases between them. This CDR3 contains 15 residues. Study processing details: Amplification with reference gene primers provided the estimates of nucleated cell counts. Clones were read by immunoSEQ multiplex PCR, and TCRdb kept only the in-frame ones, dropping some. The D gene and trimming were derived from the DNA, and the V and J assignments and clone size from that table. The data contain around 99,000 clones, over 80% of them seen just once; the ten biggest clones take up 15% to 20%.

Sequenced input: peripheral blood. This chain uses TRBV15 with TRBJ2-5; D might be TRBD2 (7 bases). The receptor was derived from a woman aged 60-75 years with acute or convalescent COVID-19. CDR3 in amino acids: CATRREAGAQETQYF. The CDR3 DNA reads TGTGCCACCAGAAGGGAGGCGGGGGCCCAAGAGACCCAGTACTTC. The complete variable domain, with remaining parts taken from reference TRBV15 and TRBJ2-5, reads DAMVIQNPRYQVTQFGKPVTLSCSQTLNHNVMYWYQQKSSQAPKLLFHYYDKDFNNEADTPDNFQSRRPNTSFCFLDIRSPGLGDTAMYLCATRREAGAQETQYFGPGTRLLVL.